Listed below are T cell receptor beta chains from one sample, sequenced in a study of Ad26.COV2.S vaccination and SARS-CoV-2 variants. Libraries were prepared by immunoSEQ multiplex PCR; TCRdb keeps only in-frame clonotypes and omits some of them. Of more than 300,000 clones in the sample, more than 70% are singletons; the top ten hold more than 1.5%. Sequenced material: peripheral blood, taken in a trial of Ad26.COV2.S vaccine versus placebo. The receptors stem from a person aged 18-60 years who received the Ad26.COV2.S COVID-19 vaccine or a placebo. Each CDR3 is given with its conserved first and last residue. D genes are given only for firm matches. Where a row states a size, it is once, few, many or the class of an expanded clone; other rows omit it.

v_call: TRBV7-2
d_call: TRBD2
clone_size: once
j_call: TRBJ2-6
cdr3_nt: TGTGCCAGCAGCTTAGTGGGAGGGCGGGGGATTTCTGGGGCCAACGTCCTGACTTTC
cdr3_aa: CASSLVGGRGISGANVLTF

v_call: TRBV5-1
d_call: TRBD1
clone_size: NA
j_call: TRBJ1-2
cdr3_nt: TGCGCCAGCAGTTTGCAGGGGGGCTATGGCTACACCTTC
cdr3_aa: CASSLQGGYGYTF

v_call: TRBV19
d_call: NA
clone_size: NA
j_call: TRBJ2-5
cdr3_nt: TGTGCCGTGCCCCCCAGTAGGCTCCAGTACTTC
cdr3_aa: CAVPPSRLQYF

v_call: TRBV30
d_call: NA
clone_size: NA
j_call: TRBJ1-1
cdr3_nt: TGTGCCTGGAGTGTAGCAGGGATGGGAGCTTTCTTT
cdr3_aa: CAWSVAGMGAFF

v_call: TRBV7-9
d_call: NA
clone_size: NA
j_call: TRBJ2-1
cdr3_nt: TGTGCCAGCACCGGCCGGTGGAGGGGGCCCGGTCGTGAGCAGTTCTTC
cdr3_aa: CASTGRWRGPGREQFF

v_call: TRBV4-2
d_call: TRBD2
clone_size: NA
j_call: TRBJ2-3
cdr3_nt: TGTGCCAGCAGCCAAGATAACCTAAGACTAGCGACAGATACGCAGTATTTT
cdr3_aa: CASSQDNLRLATDTQYF

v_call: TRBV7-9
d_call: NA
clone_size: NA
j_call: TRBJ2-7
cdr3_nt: TGTGCCAGCAGCCGAGGTGACAGACCCTACGAGCAGTACTTC
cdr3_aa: CASSRGDRPYEQYF

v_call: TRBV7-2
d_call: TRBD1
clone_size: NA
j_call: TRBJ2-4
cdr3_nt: TGTGCCAGCAGCTTCGGACAGGGGGCAAACATTCAGTACTTC
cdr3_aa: CASSFGQGANIQYF

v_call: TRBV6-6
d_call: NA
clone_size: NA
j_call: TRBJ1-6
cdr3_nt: TGTGCCAGCAGACGGACAGAGGGGAATTCACCCCTCCACTTT
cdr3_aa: CASRRTEGNSPLHF

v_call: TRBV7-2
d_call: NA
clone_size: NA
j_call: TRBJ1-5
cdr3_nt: TGTGCCAGCAGCTTAGCTCGGACAGTGGTAACAGCCCAGCATTTT
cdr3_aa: CASSLARTVVTAQHF

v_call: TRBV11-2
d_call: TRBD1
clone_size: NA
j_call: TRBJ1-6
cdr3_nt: TGTGCCAGCAGCTTCGGGACAGCCTATTCACCCCTCCACTTT
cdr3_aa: CASSFGTAYSPLHF

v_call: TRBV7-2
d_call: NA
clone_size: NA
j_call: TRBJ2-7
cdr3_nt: TGTGCCAGCAGCTCCAGGACGGGAAGCTCCTACGAGCAGTACTTC
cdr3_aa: CASSSRTGSSYEQYF